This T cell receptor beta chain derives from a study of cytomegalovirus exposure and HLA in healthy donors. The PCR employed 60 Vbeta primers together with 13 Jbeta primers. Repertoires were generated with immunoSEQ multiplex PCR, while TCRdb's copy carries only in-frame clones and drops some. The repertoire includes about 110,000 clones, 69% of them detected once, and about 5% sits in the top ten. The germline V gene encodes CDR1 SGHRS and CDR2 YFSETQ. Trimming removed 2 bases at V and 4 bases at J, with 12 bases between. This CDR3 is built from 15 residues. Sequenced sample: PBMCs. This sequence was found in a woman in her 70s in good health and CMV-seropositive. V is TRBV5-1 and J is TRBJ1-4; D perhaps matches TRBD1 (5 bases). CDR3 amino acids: CASSLDSQVNEKLFF. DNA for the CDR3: TGCGCCAGCAGCTTAGACTCACAGGTTAATGAAAAACTGTTTTTT.